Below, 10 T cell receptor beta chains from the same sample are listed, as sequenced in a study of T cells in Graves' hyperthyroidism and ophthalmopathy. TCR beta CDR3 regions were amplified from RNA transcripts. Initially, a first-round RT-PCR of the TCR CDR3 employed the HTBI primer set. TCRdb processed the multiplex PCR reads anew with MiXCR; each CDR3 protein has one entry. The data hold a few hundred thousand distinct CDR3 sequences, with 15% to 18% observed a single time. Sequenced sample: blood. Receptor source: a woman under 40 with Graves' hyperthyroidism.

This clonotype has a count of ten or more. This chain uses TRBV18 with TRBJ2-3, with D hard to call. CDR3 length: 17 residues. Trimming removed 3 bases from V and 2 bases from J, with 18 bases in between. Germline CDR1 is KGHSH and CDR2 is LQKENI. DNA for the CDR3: TGTGCCAGCTCACCGGGCTTTGGCGGAGACCTCACAGATACGCAGTATTTT. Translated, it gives CASSPGFGGDLTDTQYF.

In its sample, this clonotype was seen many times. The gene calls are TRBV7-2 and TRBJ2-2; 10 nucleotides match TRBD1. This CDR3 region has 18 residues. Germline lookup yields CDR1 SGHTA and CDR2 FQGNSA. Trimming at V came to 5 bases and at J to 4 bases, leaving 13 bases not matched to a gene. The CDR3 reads CASSPRTGGITSTGELFF. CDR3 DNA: TGTGCCAGCAGCCCGAGGACAGGGGGTATAACGAGCACCGGGGAGCTGTTTTTT.

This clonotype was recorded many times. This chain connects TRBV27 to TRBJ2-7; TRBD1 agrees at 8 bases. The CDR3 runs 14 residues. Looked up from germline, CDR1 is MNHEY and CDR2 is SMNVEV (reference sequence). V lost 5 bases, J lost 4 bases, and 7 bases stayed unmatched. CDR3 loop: CASSEAGTGYEQYF. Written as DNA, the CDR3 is TGTGCCAGCAGTGAGGCCGGGACAGGTTACGAGCAGTACTTC.

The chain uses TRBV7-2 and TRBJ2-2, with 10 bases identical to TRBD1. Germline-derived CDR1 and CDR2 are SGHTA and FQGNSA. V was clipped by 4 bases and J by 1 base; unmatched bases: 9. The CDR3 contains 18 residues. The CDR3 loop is CASSSGQGLGWNTGELFF. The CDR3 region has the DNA TGTGCCAGCAGCTCGGGACAGGGGTTAGGTTGGAACACCGGGGAGCTGTTTTTT.

CDR3 region: CASSYSGVTGELFF. Written as DNA, the CDR3 is TGTGCCAGCAGTTACTCAGGGGTGACCGGGGAGCTGTTTTTT. This chain joins TRBV11-2 and TRBJ2-2, with D perhaps matching TRBD1 (6 bases). Germline CDR1 reads SGHAT; CDR2 reads FQNNGV. The CDR3 has 14 residues. The V end was cut by 6 bases, the J end by 5 bases, with 13 bases between.

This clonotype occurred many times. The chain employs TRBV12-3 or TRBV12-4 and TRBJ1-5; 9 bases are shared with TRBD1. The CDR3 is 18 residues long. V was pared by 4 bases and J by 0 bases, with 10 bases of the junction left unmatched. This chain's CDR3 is CASSWDRAKVYSNQPQHF. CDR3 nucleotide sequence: TGTGCCAGCAGTTGGGACAGGGCGAAGGTTTATAGCAATCAGCCCCAGCATTTT.

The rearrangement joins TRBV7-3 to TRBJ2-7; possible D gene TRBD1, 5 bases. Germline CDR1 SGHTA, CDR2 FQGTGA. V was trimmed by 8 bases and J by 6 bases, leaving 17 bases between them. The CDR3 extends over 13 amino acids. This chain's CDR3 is CASGQGTLREQYF. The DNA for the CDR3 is TGTGCCAGCGGTCAGGGAACGCTTCGCGAGCAGTACTTC.

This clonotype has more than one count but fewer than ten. For the CDR3, the DNA is TGCGCCAGCAGAATAGCCTCTGGGACCTACAATGAGCAGTTCTTC. Protein sequence: CASRIASGTYNEQFF. The chain recombines TRBV5-1 with TRBJ2-1; D not certain. The CDR3 loop spans 15 amino acids. Germline CDR1 SGHRS, CDR2 YFSETQ. V shed 5 bases and J shed 2 bases, with 14 bases lying between them. The full variable domain, rest sourced from reference TRBV5-1 and TRBJ2-1, is KAGVTQTPRYLIKTRGQQVTLSCSPISGHRSVSWYQQTPGQGLQFLFEYFSETQRNKGNFPGRFSGRQFSNSRSEMNVSTLELGDSALYLCASRIASGTYNEQFFGPGTRLTVL.

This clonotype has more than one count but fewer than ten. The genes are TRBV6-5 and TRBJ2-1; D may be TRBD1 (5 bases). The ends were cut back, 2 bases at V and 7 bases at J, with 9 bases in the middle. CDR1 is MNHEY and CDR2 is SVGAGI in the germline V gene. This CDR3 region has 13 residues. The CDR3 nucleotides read TGTGCCAGCAGTTACAGGGGTTGGAATGAGCAGTTCTTC. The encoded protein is CASSYRGWNEQFF.

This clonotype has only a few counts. CDR3 coding DNA: TGTGCCAGCAGCCAAGATTCGGCCAGTCCTAATACGCAGTATTTT. Translated: CASSQDSASPNTQYF. V is TRBV3-1 and J is TRBJ2-3; D ambiguous. Germline values: CDR1 LGHDT, CDR2 YNNKEL (reference sequence). This CDR3 is built from 15 residues. The V gene lost 0 bases and the J gene lost 7 bases, with 14 bases spanning the gap.